Sequencing of this T cell receptor (beta chain) was carried out in a study of cytomegalovirus exposure and HLA in healthy donors. Points from the study as a whole: Segments of the TCR beta V type were, in most cases, productive about 87% or about 30% of the time in an earlier analysis. In a later analysis, the majority of CMV-associated beta chains seemingly showed HLA restriction.

Primers included in the PCR were 60 Vbeta and 13 Jbeta primers. Sequenced by immunoSEQ multiplex PCR; TCRdb stores in-frame clones only, minus some. The repertoire holds approximately 140,000 clones, with over 75% as singletons. Concerning this clone itself: Its antigen is not identified.

CDR1 MNHEY and CDR2 SMNVEV come from the germline V gene (reference sequence). V gave up 6 bases and J gave up 4 bases; unmatched junction bases: 8. CDR3 length: 15 residues. The chain uses TRBV27 and TRBJ1-4, with 7 positions matching TRBD1. The TCR was taken from a woman aged 40 to 50 in good health and CMV-seronegative. Sample: PBMCs. The CDR3 DNA follows: TGTGCCAGCAGCTCCCGGGACAGCGGTAATGAAAAACTGTTTTTT. Translating it yields CASSSRDSGNEKLFF.